The rows below give T cell receptor beta chains drawn from one sample of a study of graft-versus-host responses after intestinal transplantation. The data were produced by immunoSEQ multiplex PCR, yet TCRdb's version contains in-frame clones alone and is incomplete. The sample yields tens of thousands of clones, approximately 95% seen once. The source material was PBMCs, sampled approximately 740 days after a first intestinal transplant, on the day of a second. Receptors were obtained from a human patient who received an intestinal transplant, so some T cells may come from the graft donor. The CDR3 runs from the conserved cysteine through the conserved F or W. D genes are given only for firm matches. Clone size is given for some rows only: seen once, a few or many times, or a class if the clone is expanded.

j_call clone_size v_call d_call cdr3_aa cdr3_nt
TRBJ1-2 . TRBV18 . CASSPTGRGYTF TGTGCCAGCTCACCAACCGGGAGAGGCTACACCTTC
TRBJ1-6 . TRBV28 . CASSFPRTLPPLHF TGTGCCAGCAGTTTCCCGCGGACTTTACCACCCCTCCACTTT
TRBJ1-1 . TRBV27 TRBD1 CASSLWGAGGTEAFF TGTGCCAGCAGTTTATGGGGGGCAGGGGGCACTGAAGCTTTCTTT
TRBJ2-1 . TRBV4-1 . CASSQTGSPYNEQFF TGCGCCAGCTCCCAAACAGGGAGCCCCTACAATGAGCAGTTCTTC
TRBJ2-3 . TRBV5-8 TRBD1 CASSLQTGLSTDTQYF TGTGCCAGCAGCCTCCAGACAGGGTTGAGCACAGATACGCAGTATTTT
TRBJ2-5 . TRBV11-3 . CASSLGSARGAGETQYF TGTGCCAGCAGCTTAGGTAGTGCTCGGGGGGCCGGAGAGACCCAGTACTTC
TRBJ2-3 . TRBV19 TRBD2 CASSPSSGYDSTDTQYF TGTGCCAGTAGTCCCTCTAGCGGTTACGATAGCACAGATACGCAGTATTTT
TRBJ2-3 . TRBV5-1 . CASSSQGADTQYF TGCGCCAGCAGCTCTCAGGGCGCAGATACGCAGTATTTT
TRBJ2-7 . TRBV4-2 . CASSQETSYEQYF TGTGCCAGCAGCCAAGAGACTAGCTACGAGCAGTACTTC
TRBJ1-5 . TRBV6-5 . CASSFQGTNQPQHF TGTGCCAGCAGTTTTCAGGGGACCAATCAGCCCCAGCATTTT
TRBJ1-1 . TRBV4-1 . CASSQGGMATEAFF TGCGCCAGCAGCCAAGGGGGCATGGCCACTGAAGCTTTCTTT
TRBJ2-7 . TRBV7-8 TRBD1 CASSVDGTGAYEQYF TGTGCCAGCAGCGTAGACGGGACAGGAGCCTACGAGCAGTACTTC
TRBJ1-1 . TRBV6-5 . CASRRDGNTEAFF TGTGCCAGCAGGCGGGACGGGAACACTGAAGCTTTCTTT
TRBJ1-1 . TRBV15 . CATSRDPTSEAFF TGTGCCACCAGCAGAGATCCTACATCTGAAGCTTTCTTT
TRBJ1-2 . TRBV13 . CASSPGLRGYTF TGTGCCAGCAGCCCCGGGTTAAGAGGCTACACCTTC
TRBJ2-7 . TRBV5-4 TRBD2 CASSPGTSGTDYEQYF TGTGCCAGCAGCCCGGGGACTAGCGGGACAGACTACGAGCAGTACTTC
TRBJ1-5 . TRBV19 TRBD1 CASSRAQGNRYQPQHF TGTGCCAGTAGTAGAGCACAGGGGAATAGGTATCAGCCCCAGCATTTT
TRBJ1-4 . TRBV28 . CASMDATNEKLFF TGTGCCAGCATGGATGCAACTAATGAAAAACTGTTTTTT
TRBJ2-5 once TRBV28 . CASSPLEDTQETQYF TGTGCCAGCAGTCCCCTAGAGGACACCCAAGAGACCCAGTACTTC
TRBJ1-2 . TRBV9 . CASSVATGRANGMGYTF TGTGCCAGCAGCGTAGCTACAGGACGGGCTAACGGGATGGGCTACACCTTC
TRBJ2-7 . TRBV19 . CASSSNTYEQYF TGTGCCAGTAGTAGCAACACCTACGAGCAGTACTTC
TRBJ2-7 . TRBV6-5 TRBD2 CASSSGLAGEFSEQYF TGTGCCAGCAGTTCGGGACTAGCGGGAGAATTTTCCGAGCAGTACTTC
TRBJ2-7 . TRBV9 . CASSVGGTVTYEQYF TGTGCCAGCAGCGTAGGAGGGACGGTCACCTACGAGCAGTACTTC
TRBJ1-6 . TRBV29-1 . CSVGSGPEGNSPLHF TGCAGCGTTGGGTCGGGTCCGGAGGGGAATTCACCCCTCCACTTT
TRBJ1-5 . TRBV7-6 . CASSLSDRRDQPQHF TGTGCCAGCAGCTTGAGCGACAGGCGCGATCAGCCCCAGCATTTT